This TCR beta chain was profiled in a study of early T cells in non-severe SARS-CoV-2 infection. Background on the study: Bulk RNA taken from unsorted whole blood was sequenced, leaving chains unpaired.

In the library, individual cDNA molecules carried attached unique molecular identifiers. TCRdb re-analysed the 5' RACE reads in MiXCR, keeping a single row per CDR3 protein. This sample has about 60,000 distinct CDR3 sequences, with approximately 14% found just once. Findings and caveats of the study: Reliance on VDJdb matching favored anti-spike CD8 responses; private and CD4 specificities were missed.

CDR3 length: 14 residues. The germline V gene has CDR1 KGHSH and CDR2 LQKENI. J lost 0 bases, V lost 8 bases, and 3 bases had no gene match. This clonotype has ten or more counts. The antigen is undetermined. The sample was whole blood. The chain couples TRBV18 to TRBJ2-3, with 9 nucleotides matching TRBD2. The sequence was collected from an adult who was a healthcare worker with PCR-confirmed SARS-CoV-2 infection or an uninfected control (not recorded which). CDR3 sequence: CASQRGASTDTQYF. In DNA, the CDR3 is TGTGCCAGCCAGCGGGGGGCTAGCACAGATACGCAGTATTTT.